This T cell receptor beta chain was retrieved from a study of neoadjuvant anti-PD-1 for oral cavity cancer. This clone was seen a handful of times. Stated time point: after neoadjuvant nivolumab, at surgical resection. The CDR3 is 13 amino acids. Per germline, CDR1 MNHEY and CDR2 SMNVEV (reference sequence). Trimming took off 3 bases at V and 3 bases at J, with 3 bases between the two ends. TCRdb's copy holds only in-frame clones and misses some; the assay was immunoSEQ multiplex PCR. This table has about 14,000 clones, 65% to 75% appearing once. This clonotype was sampled from a person aged 40 to 85 with oral cavity squamous cell carcinoma. The chain couples TRBV27 to TRBJ2-6; D remains unclear. The sequencing used PBMCs, collected after nivolumab (anti-PD-1) treatment. As DNA, the CDR3 is TGTGCCAGCAGTTTCAGTGGGGCCAACGTCCTGACTTTC. Translating it yields CASSFSGANVLTF.